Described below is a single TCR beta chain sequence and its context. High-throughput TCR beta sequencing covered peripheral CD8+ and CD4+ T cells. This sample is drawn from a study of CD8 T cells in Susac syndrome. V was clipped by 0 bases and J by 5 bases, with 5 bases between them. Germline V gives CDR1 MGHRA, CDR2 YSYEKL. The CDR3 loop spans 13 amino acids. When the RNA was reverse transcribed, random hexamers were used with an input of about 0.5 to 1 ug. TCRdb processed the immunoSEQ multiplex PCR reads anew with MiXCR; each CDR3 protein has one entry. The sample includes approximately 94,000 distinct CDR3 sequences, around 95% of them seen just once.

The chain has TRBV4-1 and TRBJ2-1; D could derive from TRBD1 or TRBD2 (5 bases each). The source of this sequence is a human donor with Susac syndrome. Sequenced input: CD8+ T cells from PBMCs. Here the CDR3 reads CASSQEGDNEQFF. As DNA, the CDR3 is TGCGCCAGCAGCCAAGAGGGGGACAATGAGCAGTTCTTC.